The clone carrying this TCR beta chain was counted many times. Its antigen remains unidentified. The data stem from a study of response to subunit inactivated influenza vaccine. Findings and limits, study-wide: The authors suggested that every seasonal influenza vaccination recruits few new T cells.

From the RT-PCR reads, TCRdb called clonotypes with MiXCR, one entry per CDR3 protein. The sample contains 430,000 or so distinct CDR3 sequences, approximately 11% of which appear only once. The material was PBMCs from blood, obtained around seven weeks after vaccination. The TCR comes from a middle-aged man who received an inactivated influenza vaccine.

CDR3 sequence: CASRKERGRDTQYF. DNA for the CDR3: TGTGCCAGCAGAAAGGAGCGGGGTAGGGATACGCAGTATTTT. The chain recombines TRBV6-1 with TRBJ2-3; 7 bases are shared with TRBD2. The CDR3 has 14 amino acids. V trimming: 6 bases; J trimming: 6 bases; junction bases outside the gene matches: 9. Germline V gives CDR1 MNHNS, CDR2 SASEGT.